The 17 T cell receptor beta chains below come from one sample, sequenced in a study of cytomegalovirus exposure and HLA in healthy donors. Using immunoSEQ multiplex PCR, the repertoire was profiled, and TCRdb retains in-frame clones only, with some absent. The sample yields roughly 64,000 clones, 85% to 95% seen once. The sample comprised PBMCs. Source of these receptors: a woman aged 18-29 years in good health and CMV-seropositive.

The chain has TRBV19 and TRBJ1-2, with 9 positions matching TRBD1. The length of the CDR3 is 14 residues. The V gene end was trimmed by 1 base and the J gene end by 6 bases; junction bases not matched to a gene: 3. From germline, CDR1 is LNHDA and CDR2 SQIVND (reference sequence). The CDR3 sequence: CASSIGQGVNGYTF. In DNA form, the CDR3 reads TGTGCCAGTAGTATAGGACAGGGGGTGAATGGCTACACCTTC.

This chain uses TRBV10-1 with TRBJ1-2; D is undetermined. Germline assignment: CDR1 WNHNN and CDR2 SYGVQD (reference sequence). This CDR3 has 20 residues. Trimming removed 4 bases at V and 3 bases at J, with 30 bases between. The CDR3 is CASSVLFRGPASSSDYGYTF. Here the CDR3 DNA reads TGCGCCAGCAGTGTGTTGTTTAGAGGGCCCGCCTCCTCTAGTGACTATGGCTACACCTTC.

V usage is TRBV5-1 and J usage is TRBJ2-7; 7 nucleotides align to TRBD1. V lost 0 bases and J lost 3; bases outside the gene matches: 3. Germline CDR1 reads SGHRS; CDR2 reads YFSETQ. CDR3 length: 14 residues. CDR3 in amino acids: CASSLGQGDYEQYF. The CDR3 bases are TGCGCCAGCAGCTTGGGACAGGGTGACTACGAGCAGTACTTC.

The CDR3 DNA follows: TGTGCCAGCAGCCCGGAGCAGGGCGCGGGGGAGACCCAGTACTTC. This gives the protein CASSPEQGAGETQYF. This chain connects TRBV5-4 to TRBJ2-5; TRBD2 might be the D (6 bases). Trimming shortened V by 4 bases and J by 5 bases, and 18 bases separated the two germline ends. Per the germline V gene, CDR1 is SGHNT and CDR2 is YYREEE (reference sequence). The CDR3 has 15 residues.

The CDR3 here is CASSVSARTDTQYF. The CDR3 bases are TGTGCCAGCAGCGTCTCCGCGCGCACAGATACGCAGTATTTT. This chain joins TRBV9 and TRBJ2-3; D uncertain. CDR1 SGDLS and CDR2 YYNGEE come from the germline V gene. The V gene lost 2 bases and the J gene lost 1 base, with 8 bases spanning the gap. This CDR3 is 14 amino acids long.

This CDR3 is CASTGSGRRETQYF. The CDR3 DNA sequence: TGTGCCAGCACTGGTAGCGGGAGGCGAGAGACCCAGTACTTC. This chain links TRBV28 with TRBJ2-5; 10 bases agree with TRBD2. The CDR3 covers 14 residues. V shed 7 bases and J 4 bases; nucleotides not matched to a gene: 6. The germline V gene encodes CDR1 MDHEN and CDR2 SYDVKM.

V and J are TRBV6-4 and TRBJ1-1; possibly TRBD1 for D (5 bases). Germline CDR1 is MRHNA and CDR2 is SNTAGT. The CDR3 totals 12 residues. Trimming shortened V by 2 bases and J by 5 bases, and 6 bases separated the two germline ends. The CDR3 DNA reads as TGTGCCAGCAGTGACCCAGGGACTGAAGCTTTCTTT. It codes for CASSDPGTEAFF.

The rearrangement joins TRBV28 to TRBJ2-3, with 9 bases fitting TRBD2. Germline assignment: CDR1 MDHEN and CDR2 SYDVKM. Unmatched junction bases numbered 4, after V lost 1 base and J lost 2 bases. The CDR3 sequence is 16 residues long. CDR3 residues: CASSLSGLANTDTQYF. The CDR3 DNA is TGTGCCAGCAGTTTATCGGGACTAGCCAACACAGATACGCAGTATTTT. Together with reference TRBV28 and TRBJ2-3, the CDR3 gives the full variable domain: DVKVTQSSRYLVKRTGEKVFLECVQDMDHENMFWYRQDPGLGLRLIYFSYDVKMKEKGDIPEGYSVSREKKERFSLILESASTNQTSMYLCASSLSGLANTDTQYFGPGTRLTVL.

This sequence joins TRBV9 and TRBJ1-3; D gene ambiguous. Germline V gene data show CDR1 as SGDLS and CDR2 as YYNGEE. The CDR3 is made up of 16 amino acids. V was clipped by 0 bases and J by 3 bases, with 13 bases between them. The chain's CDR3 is CASSVEAYERGNTIYF. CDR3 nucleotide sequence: TGTGCCAGCAGCGTAGAAGCGTACGAGCGTGGAAACACCATATATTTT.

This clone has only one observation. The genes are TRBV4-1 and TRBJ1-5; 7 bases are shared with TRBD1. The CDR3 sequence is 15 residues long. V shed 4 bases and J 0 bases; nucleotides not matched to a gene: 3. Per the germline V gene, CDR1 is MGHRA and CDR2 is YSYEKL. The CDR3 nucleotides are TGCGCCAGCAGCCCTGGACAGGTTAGCAATCAGCCCCAGCATTTT. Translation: CASSPGQVSNQPQHF.

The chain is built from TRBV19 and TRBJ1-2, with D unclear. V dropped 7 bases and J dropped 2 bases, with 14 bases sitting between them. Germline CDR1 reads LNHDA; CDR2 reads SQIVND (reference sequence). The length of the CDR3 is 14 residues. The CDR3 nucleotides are TGTGCCAGTACCACGACGTCGACAAACTATGGCTACACCTTC. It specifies CASTTTSTNYGYTF.

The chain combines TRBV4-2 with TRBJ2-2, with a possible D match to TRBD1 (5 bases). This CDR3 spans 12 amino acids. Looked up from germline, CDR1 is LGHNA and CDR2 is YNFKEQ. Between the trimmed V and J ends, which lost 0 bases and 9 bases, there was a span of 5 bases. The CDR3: CASSQEGRELFF. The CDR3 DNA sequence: TGTGCCAGCAGCCAAGAGGGGCGGGAGCTGTTTTTT.

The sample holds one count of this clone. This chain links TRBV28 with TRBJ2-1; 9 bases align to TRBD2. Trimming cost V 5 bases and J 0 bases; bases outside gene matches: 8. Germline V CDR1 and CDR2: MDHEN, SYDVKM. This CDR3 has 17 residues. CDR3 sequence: CASSPGSGSVSYNEQFF. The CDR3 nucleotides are TGTGCCAGCAGTCCCGGTAGCGGGAGTGTCTCCTACAATGAGCAGTTCTTC.

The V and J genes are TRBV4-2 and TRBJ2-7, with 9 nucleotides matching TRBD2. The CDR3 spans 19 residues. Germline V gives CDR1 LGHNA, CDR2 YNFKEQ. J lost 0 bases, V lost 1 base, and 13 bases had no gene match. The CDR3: CASSQVIAGVIKDSYEQYF. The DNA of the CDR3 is TGTGCCAGCAGCCAAGTAATAGCGGGAGTAATTAAGGACTCCTACGAGCAGTACTTC.

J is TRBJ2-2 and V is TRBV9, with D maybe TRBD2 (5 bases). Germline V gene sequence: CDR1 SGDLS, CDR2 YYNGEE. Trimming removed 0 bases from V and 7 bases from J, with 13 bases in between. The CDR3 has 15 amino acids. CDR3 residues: CASSVGASWSGELFF. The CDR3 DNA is TGTGCCAGCAGCGTAGGGGCTAGCTGGAGCGGGGAGCTGTTTTTT.

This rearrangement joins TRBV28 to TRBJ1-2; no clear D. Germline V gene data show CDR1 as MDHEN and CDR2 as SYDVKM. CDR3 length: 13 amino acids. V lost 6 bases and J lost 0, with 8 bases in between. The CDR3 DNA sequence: TGTGCCAGCAGAGTCCCAGCTAACTATGGCTACACCTTC. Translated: CASRVPANYGYTF.

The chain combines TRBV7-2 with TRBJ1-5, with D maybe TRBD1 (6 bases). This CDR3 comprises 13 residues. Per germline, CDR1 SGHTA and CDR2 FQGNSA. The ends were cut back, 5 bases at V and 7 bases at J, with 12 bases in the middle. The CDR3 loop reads CASSPNRDQPQHF. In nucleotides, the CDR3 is TGTGCCAGCAGCCCCAACAGGGACCAGCCCCAGCATTTT.